Presented here are 3 T cell receptor beta chains from one specimen sequenced in a study of Ad26.COV2.S vaccination and SARS-CoV-2 variants. The treatment here: over 15 received Ad26.COV2.S at low or high dose, single or two shots; several received placebo; per-sample allocation not given. Sampling happened 63 days after the first vaccine or placebo injection. TCRdb's table, derived via immunoSEQ multiplex PCR, lists solely in-frame clones and lacks some. The table shows around 350,000 clones, with more than 75% occurring only once. The sequencing used peripheral blood, collected in a trial of Ad26.COV2.S vaccine versus placebo. The source is a person aged 18-60 years who received the Ad26.COV2.S COVID-19 vaccine or a placebo.

The J gene is TRBJ2-1, the V gene TRBV4-3, with 10 bases identical to TRBD2. The V segment lost 0 bases and the J segment 9 bases; nucleotides outside the gene matches: 8. The CDR3 has 16 residues. Looked up from germline, CDR1 is LGHNA and CDR2 is YSLEER. CDR3 protein: CASSQERGTSVPEQFF. The CDR3 nucleotides are TGCGCCAGCAGCCAAGAGAGGGGGACTAGCGTGCCTGAGCAGTTCTTC.

The chain links TRBV7-9 to TRBJ1-3; no firm D call. This CDR3 region has 14 residues. Looked up from germline, CDR1 is SEHNR and CDR2 is FQNEAQ (reference sequence). V was clipped by 5 bases and J by 8 bases, with 16 bases between them. Here the CDR3 DNA reads TGTGCCAGCAGCCCAGACGCCTTAAGGGACACCATATATTTT. Translating gives CASSPDALRDTIYF.

The chain employs TRBV19 and TRBJ2-3, with D maybe TRBD1 (7 bases). V lost 5 bases and J 4 bases, leaving 16 bases between the germline ends. This CDR3 is built from 15 residues. The germline CDR1 and CDR2 sequences are LNHDA and SQIVND (reference sequence). The CDR3 bases are TGTGCCAGTAGTGGTAGACTCAGGGGGGCAGATACGCAGTATTTT. Residues: CASSGRLRGADTQYF.